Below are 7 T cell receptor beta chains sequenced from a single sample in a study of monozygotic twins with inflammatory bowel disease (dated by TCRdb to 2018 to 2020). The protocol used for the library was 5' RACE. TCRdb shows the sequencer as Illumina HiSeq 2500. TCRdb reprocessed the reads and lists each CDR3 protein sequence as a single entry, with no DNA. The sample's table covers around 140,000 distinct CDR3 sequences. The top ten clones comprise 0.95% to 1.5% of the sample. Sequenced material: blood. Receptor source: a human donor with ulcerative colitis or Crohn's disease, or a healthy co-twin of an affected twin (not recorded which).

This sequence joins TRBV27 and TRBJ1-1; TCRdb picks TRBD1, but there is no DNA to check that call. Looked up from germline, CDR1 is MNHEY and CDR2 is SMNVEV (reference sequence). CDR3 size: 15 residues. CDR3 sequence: CASSSVSRGRPEAFF.

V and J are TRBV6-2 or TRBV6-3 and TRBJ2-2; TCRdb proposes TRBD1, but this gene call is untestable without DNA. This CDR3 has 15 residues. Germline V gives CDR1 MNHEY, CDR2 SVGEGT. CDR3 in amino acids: CASRKTGTDTGELFF.

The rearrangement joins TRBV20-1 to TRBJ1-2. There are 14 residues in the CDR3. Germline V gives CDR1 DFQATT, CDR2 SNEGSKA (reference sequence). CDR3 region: CSAREVVGNYGYTF.

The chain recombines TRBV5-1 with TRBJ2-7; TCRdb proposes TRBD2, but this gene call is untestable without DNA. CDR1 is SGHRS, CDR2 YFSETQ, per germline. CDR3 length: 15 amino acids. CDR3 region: CASSPRQGHSYEQYF.

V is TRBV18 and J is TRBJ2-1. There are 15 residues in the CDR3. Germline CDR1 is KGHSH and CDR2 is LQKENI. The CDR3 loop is CASSRPGQPYNEQFF.

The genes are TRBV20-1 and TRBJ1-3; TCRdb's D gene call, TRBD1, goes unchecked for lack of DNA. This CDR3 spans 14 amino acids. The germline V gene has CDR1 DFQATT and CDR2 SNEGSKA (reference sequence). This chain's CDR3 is CSAKAGTGGNAIYF.

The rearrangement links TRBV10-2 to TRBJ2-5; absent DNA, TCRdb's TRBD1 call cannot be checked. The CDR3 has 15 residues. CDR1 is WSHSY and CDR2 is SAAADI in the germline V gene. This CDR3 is CASSSRGGNQETQYF.